This T cell receptor beta chain appears in the sequencing data of a study of neurological immune-mediated disorders. The table lists this clonotype with many counts. Trimming left V 4 bases short and J 3 bases short, with 16 bases between. CDR3 size: 14 residues. Germline V gene sequence: CDR1 DFQATT, CDR2 SNEGSKA (reference sequence). TCRdb processed the 5' RACE reads anew with MiXCR; each CDR3 protein has one entry. The table lists tens of thousands of distinct CDR3 sequences, 3.5% to 4% of them singletons. The clonotype was recovered from a man under 40 with multiple sclerosis. Sequenced material: PBMCs. The chain uses TRBV20-1 and TRBJ2-7; a possible D gene is TRBD1 (6 bases). CDR3 nucleotides: TGCAGTGCTAAAGACAGGTCCGCTCTCTACGAGCAGTACTTC. Amino acids: CSAKDRSALYEQYF.